These 18 T cell receptor beta chains were all obtained from the same sample, sequenced in a study of T cells after yellow fever vaccination (dated by TCRdb to between 2019 and 2020). This specimen's treatment or condition label, per the study, means: live attenuated yellow fever vaccine strain. The library was produced with 5' RACE. Sequenced on an Illumina HiSeq 2500. TCRdb took the public reads, trimmed them with fastp at Q25, ran MiXCR for clone calling and kept in-frame beta chains. Each CDR3 protein gets just one entry, which takes the most common genes and DNA from the rows behind it. In this sample the table shows about 25,000 distinct CDR3 sequences, about 5.5% of which occur a single time. The ten largest account for around 11% of the sample. Sequencing used PBMCs, either bulk or a sorted T-cell subset (CD4+, CD8+, memory, or dextramer-sorted; not recorded which), obtained 15 days after the yellow fever booster vaccination. The receptors stem from a man between 25 and 39 years old who received the YFV17D yellow fever vaccine.

Ten or more counts support this clonotype. This sequence joins TRBV20-1 and TRBJ2-1; 9 nucleotides line up with TRBD1. This CDR3 is built from 12 residues. CDR1 is DFQATT and CDR2 is SNEGSKA in the germline V gene (reference sequence). The junction had 9 bases not matched to a gene; V was cut back by 4 bases and J by 14 bases. CDR3 DNA: TGCAGTGCTACCCTGGACAGGGACAGGGAGTTCTTC. Its translation is CSATLDRDREFF.

This clonotype was recorded at least ten times. The chain recombines TRBV28 with TRBJ2-2, with D hard to call. The germline V and J ends were trimmed by 6 bases and 6 bases, with 14 bases remaining between them. The length of the CDR3 is 14 residues. From germline, CDR1 is MDHEN and CDR2 SYDVKM. Here the CDR3 DNA reads TGTGCCAGCAGCGTACCGGGCTATGCCGGGGAGCTGTTTTTT. Its protein is CASSVPGYAGELFF. The full variable domain, with the rest looked up from reference TRBV28 and TRBJ2-2, is DVKVTQSSRYLVKRTGEKVFLECVQDMDHENMFWYRQDPGLGLRLIYFSYDVKMKEKGDIPEGYSVSREKKERFSLILESASTNQTSMYLCASSVPGYAGELFFGEGSRLTVL.

This clonotype was counted many times. This rearrangement joins TRBV20-1 to TRBJ1-5; D perhaps matches TRBD1 (5 bases). The CDR3 has 15 residues. V lost 2 bases and J lost 7, with 18 bases in between. The germline V gene has CDR1 DFQATT and CDR2 SNEGSKA (reference sequence). The CDR3 sequence: CSARNQRQLGQPQHF. The CDR3 nucleotides read TGCAGTGCTAGAAATCAGAGACAGTTGGGACAGCCCCAGCATTTT.

This clonotype was seen ten or more times. The chain combines TRBV11-3 with TRBJ2-3; D uncertain. The V end was cut by 1 base, the J end by 6 bases, with 2 bases between. The CDR3 length is 11 residues. In germline, CDR1 is SGHNT, CDR2 YENEEA. CDR3 in amino acids: CASSLGDTQYF. CDR3 coding DNA: TGTGCCAGCAGCTTAGGCGATACGCAGTATTTT.

This clonotype has at least ten counts. V gene TRBV28 combines with J gene TRBJ2-4; 11 bases match TRBD1. Germline V gene data show CDR1 as MDHEN and CDR2 as SYDVKM. This CDR3 contains 15 residues. V lost 2 bases, J lost 5 bases, and 2 bases stayed unmatched. CDR3 sequence reads: CASSLMGQGENIQYF. The CDR3 bases are TGTGCCAGCAGTTTAATGGGACAGGGGGAAAACATTCAGTACTTC.

This clonotype was detected ten times or more. The V gene is TRBV20-1, the J gene TRBJ1-1; weak D call: TRBD1 (6 bases). The CDR3 runs 13 residues. Trimming took 3 bases from V and 5 from J, leaving 13 bases between them. Germline loops: CDR1 DFQATT, CDR2 SNEGSKA (reference sequence). The CDR3 loop is CSASLGGTTEAFF. CDR3 DNA sequence: TGCAGTGCTAGTCTAGGGGGGACGACTGAAGCTTTCTTT.

There are many counts of this clonotype. This sequence joins TRBV7-8 and TRBJ2-5, with TRBD1 identical over 7 bases. This CDR3 region has 14 residues. After removal of 1 base from V and 6 bases from J, the junction contained 5 bases not matched to a gene. CDR1 is SGHVS and CDR2 is FQNEAQ in the germline V gene. In nucleotides, the CDR3 is TGTGCCAGCAGCTTAGGACAGGGATCGAAGACCCAGTACTTC. Translated: CASSLGQGSKTQYF.

This clonotype was picked up many times. This chain joins TRBV5-1 and TRBJ1-4, with a possible D match to TRBD1 (5 bases). The V gene lost 4 bases and the J gene lost 5 bases, with 15 bases spanning the gap. The CDR3 is 15 residues long. CDR1 is SGHRS and CDR2 is YFSETQ in the germline V gene. CDR3 in DNA: TGCGCCAGCAGCACCGCCGGGACCGAGAATGAAAAACTGTTTTTT. Protein sequence: CASSTAGTENEKLFF.

In regard to this clonotype: This sequence may be a read error, since a much larger clone differs from it by one base. V gene TRBV2 combines with J gene TRBJ1-1, with 9 bases that match TRBD1. From germline, CDR1 is SNHLY and CDR2 FYNNEI. The CDR3 is made up of 15 amino acids. DNA of the CDR3: TGTGCCGGGACTGAAACGGGACAGGGAGGCACTGTAGCTTTCTTT. It translates to CAGTETGQGGTVAFF.

This clonotype came up many times. The chain joins TRBV7-2 to TRBJ2-7; the match to TRBD1 covers 8 bases. V lost 5 bases and J lost 3; bases outside the gene matches: 6. Germline CDR1 reads SGHTA; CDR2 reads FQGNSA. The CDR3 consists of 14 residues. CDR3: CASSRQGTDYEQYF. The CDR3 DNA is TGTGCCAGCAGCCGACAGGGGACGGACTACGAGCAGTACTTC.

This clonotype was recorded many times. This chain links TRBV7-6 with TRBJ2-5, with D possibly matching TRBD2 (6 bases). V shed 9 bases and J shed 1 base, with 12 bases lying between them. Per the germline V gene, CDR1 is SGHVS and CDR2 is FNYEAQ. The CDR3 has 13 residues. The chain's CDR3 is CARERATQETQYF. The CDR3 DNA reads TGTGCCAGAGAGCGGGCGACCCAAGAGACCCAGTACTTC.

In this sample, this clonotype turned up many times. The J gene is TRBJ2-5, the V gene TRBV6-1, with TRBD2 matching 12 bases. The germline CDR1 and CDR2 sequences are MNHNS and SASEGT. The CDR3 consists of 14 residues. The ends lost 6 bases at V and 4 bases at J; junction bases unmatched: 3. As DNA, the CDR3 is TGTGCCAGCAGGGTGACTAGCGGGAGAGAGACCCAGTACTTC. Its protein is CASRVTSGRETQYF.

This clonotype was recorded at least ten times. The CDR3 loop reads CASKGRISETQYF. The CDR3 bases are TGTGCCAGCAAAGGTCGTATCAGCGAGACCCAGTACTTC. The chain carries TRBV7-2 and TRBJ2-5; D is ambiguous. The CDR3 extends over 13 amino acids. Germline CDR1 reads SGHTA; CDR2 reads FQGNSA. V was pared by 7 bases and J by 5 bases, with 14 bases between. Drawing the rest from reference TRBV7-2 and TRBJ2-5, the complete variable domain is GAGVSQSPSNKVTEKGKDVELRCDPISGHTALYWYRQSLGQGLEFLIYFQGNSAPDKSGLPSDRFSAERTGGSVSTLTIQRTQQEDSAVYLCASKGRISETQYFGPGTRLLVL.

This clonotype was counted many times. The rearrangement joins TRBV12-3 or TRBV12-4 to TRBJ1-5; perhaps TRBD1 as D (6 bases). V was cut by 7 bases and J by 6 bases, with 16 bases left in between. This CDR3 spans 14 amino acids. The CDR3 sequence: CASTIGTPAQPQHF. The CDR3 DNA sequence: TGTGCCAGCACCATAGGGACACCTGCTCAGCCCCAGCATTTT.

The chain uses TRBV7-9 and TRBJ2-2; TRBD1 is a possible D gene (5 bases). The length of the CDR3 is 16 residues. Trimming cost V 8 bases and J 4 bases, with 20 bases left between them. Germline values: CDR1 SEHNR, CDR2 FQNEAQ (reference sequence). CDR3 in amino acids: CASGPGLQGGTGELFF. The CDR3 DNA reads as TGTGCCAGCGGCCCCGGGCTCCAGGGCGGCACCGGGGAGCTGTTTTTT.

This clonotype has at least ten counts. V and J are TRBV20-1 and TRBJ2-4, with TRBD2 as a possible D gene (5 bases). Germline loops: CDR1 DFQATT, CDR2 SNEGSKA (reference sequence). The CDR3 is 15 amino acids. The V end lost 0 bases, the J end lost 1 base, and 10 bases lay between the germline ends. Written as DNA, the CDR3 is TGCAGTGCTAGAGATGGGAGAATGGCCAAAAACATTCAGTACTTC. Translated, it gives CSARDGRMAKNIQYF.

This clonotype was counted at least ten times. This chain links TRBV5-1 with TRBJ1-6; no clear D. V shed 0 bases and J shed 8 bases, with 9 bases lying between them. CDR3 length equals 14 residues. Germline loops: CDR1 SGHRS, CDR2 YFSETQ. The CDR3 DNA sequence: TGCGCCAGCAGCTTGGAAGGCAGCTATTCACCCCTCCACTTT. Encoded protein: CASSLEGSYSPLHF.

This clonotype was observed many times. This chain uses TRBV11-1 with TRBJ2-7; tentative D call: TRBD1 (7 bases). CDR3 length: 16 amino acids. CDR1 SGHAT and CDR2 FQDESV come from the germline V gene (reference sequence). V was pared by 5 bases and J by 1 base, with 18 bases between. CDR3 sequence: CASSPPAGGTSYEQYF. The CDR3 coding sequence is TGTGCCAGCAGCCCTCCGGCAGGGGGGACATCCTACGAGCAGTACTTC.